These 2 T cell receptor beta chains came from one sample sequenced in a study of T cell responses to AZD1222 COVID-19 vaccine. Generated by immunoSEQ multiplex PCR, the TCRdb table keeps only in-frame clones and is missing some. There are over 95,000 clones in the sample; about 81% occur only once, and over 12% lies in the top ten. This sample comprised peripheral blood, obtained 28 days after the second AZD1222 dose. The receptors stem from an adult who received the AZD1222 COVID-19 vaccine.

The rearrangement joins TRBV4-3 to TRBJ1-2; D is uncertain. Germline V gene sequence: CDR1 LGHNA, CDR2 YSLEER. Trimming removed 0 bases from V and 4 bases from J, with 3 bases in between. This CDR3 is built from 12 residues. The CDR3 reads CASSQDSYGYTF. CDR3 sequence (DNA): TGCGCCAGCAGCCAAGACAGCTATGGCTACACCTTC.

The chain has TRBV2 and TRBJ1-2, with D perhaps TRBD1 (5 bases). Germline CDR1 reads SNHLY; CDR2 reads FYNNEI. The germline V and J ends were trimmed by 6 bases and 3 bases, with 11 bases remaining between them. This CDR3 is 13 amino acids long. The CDR3 reads CASSRRVDYGYTF. DNA for the CDR3: TGTGCCAGCAGCCGCAGGGTTGACTATGGCTACACCTTC.